A single sample gave rise to the 26 T cell receptor beta chains below, sequenced in a study of PD-1 blockade in classical Hodgkin lymphoma. Every patient experienced relapse after autologous stem cell transplantation, and brentuximab vedotin exposure varied. Profiling relied on immunoSEQ multiplex PCR, and the TCRdb table lists in-frame clones only, not all of them. The profile shows about 13,000 clones, around 80% of them singletons. The sample in question was peripheral blood mononuclear cells (PBMCs), obtained at baseline. All receptors derive from a human donor with classical Hodgkin lymphoma.

The chain combines TRBV28 with TRBJ2-1, with TRBD2 matching over 14 bases. CDR1 is MDHEN, CDR2 SYDVKM, per germline. CDR3 length equals 21 residues. The ends lost 5 bases at V and 2 bases at J; junction bases unmatched: 17. CDR3 residues: CASSQGRLAGGPWWAYNEQFF. The CDR3 DNA sequence: TGTGCCAGCAGTCAAGGTCGACTAGCGGGGGGGCCGTGGTGGGCCTACAATGAGCAGTTCTTC.

V and J are TRBV28 and TRBJ1-3; D not certain. Trimming took 8 bases from V and 0 from J, leaving 17 bases between them. This CDR3 is built from 16 residues. Germline V CDR1 and CDR2: MDHEN, SYDVKM. In DNA, the CDR3 is TGTGCCAGCGGGGAAGTCAGGCTCATCTCTGGAAACACCATATATTTT. It is translated as CASGEVRLISGNTIYF.

The V call is TRBV2, the J call TRBJ2-1; a possible D gene is TRBD1 (5 bases). Germline V gives CDR1 SNHLY, CDR2 FYNNEI. The CDR3 loop spans 15 amino acids. The V end was cut by 5 bases, the J end by 0 bases, with 11 bases between. The CDR3 loop is CASSIQESSYNEQFF. Written as DNA, the CDR3 is TGTGCCAGCAGTATACAGGAGAGCTCCTACAATGAGCAGTTCTTC.

The chain links TRBV15 to TRBJ1-4, with D unresolved. Looked up from germline, CDR1 is LNHNV and CDR2 is YYDKDF (reference sequence). V gave up 0 bases and J gave up 7 bases, with 15 bases separating them. The CDR3 covers 16 residues. CDR3 protein: CATSRDRRGLGEKLFF. CDR3 bases: TGTGCCACCAGCAGAGATCGGCGAGGTCTGGGTGAAAAACTGTTTTTT.

The chain recombines TRBV6-5 with TRBJ1-2; TRBD1 matches 10 bases. CDR3 length: 14 amino acids. The trim removed 5 bases at V and 4 bases at J, leaving 4 bases unmatched. Germline loops: CDR1 MNHEY, CDR2 SVGAGI. In DNA form, the CDR3 reads TGTGCCAGCAGTATAGACAGGGGGCTCTATGGCTACACCTTC. It codes for CASSIDRGLYGYTF.

The rearrangement uses TRBV5-1 and TRBJ2-5; D is perhaps TRBD2 (5 bases). The V gene's germline CDR1 is SGHRS and CDR2 YFSETQ. V was shortened by 2 bases and J by 2 bases, with 7 bases between the two germline ends. The CDR3 totals 13 residues. The CDR3 region has the DNA TGCGCCAGCAGCTTTGGACTTCAAGAGACCCAGTACTTC. It is translated as CASSFGLQETQYF. Looking up the rest from reference TRBV5-1 and TRBJ2-5 gives the full variable domain: KAGVTQTPRYLIKTRGQQVTLSCSPISGHRSVSWYQQTPGQGLQFLFEYFSETQRNKGNFPGRFSGRQFSNSRSEMNVSTLELGDSALYLCASSFGLQETQYFGPGTRLLVL.

This clone is a singleton in its sample. This chain joins TRBV7-2 and TRBJ1-6; D gene ambiguous. The CDR3 contains 15 residues. Germline V gives CDR1 SGHTA, CDR2 FQGNSA. V was cut by 5 bases and J by 9 bases, with 17 bases left in between. In DNA, the CDR3 is TGTGCCAGCAGCCCCGGTTGGGGTTCGTCTTCACCCCTCCACTTT. It encodes CASSPGWGSSSPLHF.

This clone was recorded a few times. The rearrangement uses TRBV7-6 and TRBJ1-1; D is possibly TRBD1 (5 bases). The V end lost 3 bases, the J end lost 0 bases, and 8 bases lay between the germline ends. Germline V gives CDR1 SGHVS, CDR2 FNYEAQ. The CDR3 has 14 amino acids. CDR3 loop: CASSLTALNTEAFF. In DNA form, the CDR3 reads TGTGCCAGCAGCTTGACAGCCTTGAACACTGAAGCTTTCTTT. Full variable domain (remainder filled in from reference TRBV7-6 and TRBJ1-1): GAGVSQSPRYKVTKRGQDVALRCDPISGHVSLYWYRQALGQGPEFLTYFNYEAQQDKSGLPNDRFSAERPEGSISTLTIQRTEQRDSAMYRCASSLTALNTEAFFGQGTRLTVV.

This clone was detected only a few times. This sequence joins TRBV5-1 and TRBJ1-5; D may be TRBD1 (5 bases). V lost 4 bases and J lost 5, with 10 bases in between. This CDR3 region has 13 residues. The V gene's germline CDR1 is SGHRS and CDR2 YFSETQ. The CDR3 nucleotides are TGCGCCAGCAGCAAGGACATCTATCAGCCCCAGCATTTT. Translated, it gives CASSKDIYQPQHF.

This clone was seen once. The chain is built from TRBV27 and TRBJ1-5; tentative D call: TRBD1 (6 bases). The CDR3 sequence is 14 residues long. Germline CDR1 reads MNHEY; CDR2 reads SMNVEV (reference sequence). V lost 8 bases to trimming and J lost 5 bases, with 16 bases between them. CDR3 protein: CASWGLGAYQPQHF. CDR3 in DNA: TGTGCCAGCTGGGGGCTGGGCGCGTATCAGCCCCAGCATTTT.

The rearrangement links TRBV18 to TRBJ2-5; D is unresolved. V lost 2 bases and J 5 bases, leaving 6 bases between the germline ends. This CDR3 spans 12 amino acids. The germline V gene encodes CDR1 KGHSH and CDR2 LQKENI. The chain's CDR3 is CASSPGPETQYF. Written as DNA, the CDR3 is TGTGCCAGCTCACCAGGGCCGGAGACCCAGTACTTC.

The V call is TRBV5-1, the J call TRBJ2-7; D perhaps matches TRBD1 (5 bases). V gave up 4 bases and J gave up 4 bases, with 15 bases separating them. Germline CDR1 is SGHRS and CDR2 is YFSETQ. The CDR3 is 14 amino acids. The CDR3 DNA follows: TGCGCCAGCAGCCCAGGGTGGCACCCTTACGAGCAGTACTTC. It is translated as CASSPGWHPYEQYF.

This clone showed up just once. The J gene is TRBJ2-1, the V gene TRBV10-1; D call uncertain. This CDR3 comprises 15 residues. Germline V gene data show CDR1 as WNHNN and CDR2 as SYGVQD (reference sequence). V lost 8 bases and J lost 2, with 16 bases in between. CDR3 DNA: TGCGCCAGCCCTAAAGCGTACGTACCCTACAATGAGCAGTTCTTC. Its translation is CASPKAYVPYNEQFF.

The V and J genes are TRBV7-2 and TRBJ2-3; 11 nucleotides agree with TRBD2. The ends lost 5 bases at V and 2 bases at J; junction bases unmatched: 3. Looked up from germline, CDR1 is SGHTA and CDR2 is FQGNSA. This CDR3 region has 15 residues. The CDR3 nucleotides read TGTGCCAGCAGCGGTAGCGGGGGGGCCACAGATACGCAGTATTTT. Translated: CASSGSGGATDTQYF.

The gene calls are TRBV7-2 and TRBJ1-2, with D tentatively TRBD1 (5 bases). This CDR3 has 14 residues. V dropped 0 bases and J dropped 7 bases, with 12 bases sitting between them. CDR1 and CDR2 from the germline V gene are SGHTA and FQGNSA. The CDR3 sequence is CASSLARGWGGYTF. The DNA of the CDR3 is TGTGCCAGCAGCTTAGCAAGGGGTTGGGGTGGCTACACCTTC.

By share, this clone ranks as medium-sized. The chain couples TRBV4-3 to TRBJ1-3; D remains ambiguous. Germline V gene lookup returns CDR1 LGHNA and CDR2 YSLEER. Trimming cost V 0 bases and J 0 bases, with 12 bases left between them. The length of the CDR3 is 17 residues. This chain's CDR3 is CASSQDRGPHSGNTIYF. The CDR3 bases are TGCGCCAGCAGCCAAGATCGTGGCCCCCACTCTGGAAACACCATATATTTT.

This clone was observed a handful of times. Other DNA variants within this sample encode the same CDR3. The chain uses TRBV18 and TRBJ1-2; unclear D gene. Germline loops: CDR1 KGHSH, CDR2 LQKENI. Trimming pared 1 base from V and 6 bases from J, leaving 12 bases between. The CDR3 is 14 amino acids. CDR3 in amino acids: CASSPQASGDGYTF. The CDR3 bases are TGTGCCAGCTCACCACAGGCATCTGGGGATGGCTACACCTTC.

The V call is TRBV18, the J call TRBJ1-3; 9 bases line up with TRBD1. Losses at the gene ends were 2 bases for V and 1 base for J; bases not matched to a gene: 9. Per germline, CDR1 KGHSH and CDR2 LQKENI. The CDR3 consists of 18 residues. In DNA, the CDR3 is TGTGCCAGCTCACCAATGGGGACAGGGAGCATTTCTGGAAACACCATATATTTT. Protein product: CASSPMGTGSISGNTIYF.

The chain recombines TRBV29-1 with TRBJ1-1, with 7 positions matching TRBD1. The germline CDR1 and CDR2 sequences are SQVTM and ANQGSEA. The CDR3 contains 11 residues. The trim removed 4 bases at V and 7 bases at J, leaving 3 bases unmatched. The DNA of the CDR3 is TGCAGCGTTGTACAGGGGCTTGAAGCTTTCTTT. Encoded protein: CSVVQGLEAFF.

V gene TRBV7-9 combines with J gene TRBJ2-3; D is possibly TRBD1 (6 bases). The germline gives CDR1 SEHNR, CDR2 FQNEAQ (reference sequence). V was trimmed by 4 bases and J by 5 bases, leaving 13 bases between them. This CDR3 contains 14 residues. The CDR3 DNA follows: TGTGCCAGCAGCTCAGGACAGCCCGTAGATACGCAGTATTTT. Its protein product is CASSSGQPVDTQYF.

The chain combines TRBV11-2 with TRBJ2-1; D possibly matches TRBD1 or TRBD2 (5 bases each). This CDR3 has 15 residues. V was pared by 2 bases and J by 5 bases, with 13 bases between. Germline CDR1 SGHAT, CDR2 FQNNGV. This CDR3 is CASSLSGTTHNEQFF. As DNA, the CDR3 is TGTGCCAGCAGCTTATCGGGGACCACCCACAATGAGCAGTTCTTC.

The chain is built from TRBV23-1 and TRBJ1-1; 8 bases align to TRBD1. TRBV23-1 belongs to the ORF category, with a function that is uncertain. The ends lost 5 bases at V and 3 bases at J; junction bases unmatched: 5. The CDR3 is made up of 14 amino acids. The CDR3 protein is CASSSGTGDTEAFF. DNA of the CDR3: TGCGCCAGCAGTTCCGGGACAGGCGACACTGAAGCTTTCTTT.

The chain couples TRBV10-3 to TRBJ2-7, with 7 bases identical to TRBD1. Germline V CDR1 and CDR2: ENHRY, SYGVKD. This CDR3 spans 13 amino acids. V shed 9 bases and J 0 bases; nucleotides not matched to a gene: 5. The CDR3 DNA follows: TGTGCCATGAGGGACAGCAACTCCTACGAGCAGTACTTC. Translating gives CAMRDSNSYEQYF.

The chain has TRBV19 and TRBJ1-5; no clear D gene. Trimming removed 2 bases at V and 2 bases at J, with 10 bases between. Germline lookup yields CDR1 LNHDA and CDR2 SQIVND (reference sequence). CDR3 length: 15 residues. CDR3 sequence (DNA): TGTGCCAGTAGTATAACGGGTGAGGGCAATCAGCCCCAGCATTTT. Amino acid sequence: CASSITGEGNQPQHF. The variable domain in full, completed from reference TRBV19 and TRBJ1-5, reads DGGITQSPKYLFRKEGQNVTLSCEQNLNHDAMYWYRQDPGQGLRLIYYSQIVNDFQKGDIAEGYSVSREKKESFPLTVTSAQKNPTAFYLCASSITGEGNQPQHFGDGTRLSIL.

This chain uses TRBV10-3 with TRBJ2-1; TRBD2 might be the D (7 bases). CDR3 length equals 12 residues. V gave up 3 bases and J gave up 9 bases, with 9 bases separating them. Germline lookup yields CDR1 ENHRY and CDR2 SYGVKD. DNA for the CDR3: TGTGCCATCAGTGAAGGGGGGGGTGAGCAGTTCTTC. Its protein is CAISEGGGEQFF.

The chain uses TRBV5-1 and TRBJ1-6, with 7 bases that match TRBD1. Germline CDR1 is SGHRS and CDR2 is YFSETQ. This CDR3 region has 15 residues. The V gene end was trimmed by 1 base and the J gene end by 10 bases; junction bases not matched to a gene: 8. The CDR3 DNA follows: TGCGCCAGCAGCTTGAAAGAGGGGGCACGGTCACCCCTCCACTTT. Protein: CASSLKEGARSPLHF.